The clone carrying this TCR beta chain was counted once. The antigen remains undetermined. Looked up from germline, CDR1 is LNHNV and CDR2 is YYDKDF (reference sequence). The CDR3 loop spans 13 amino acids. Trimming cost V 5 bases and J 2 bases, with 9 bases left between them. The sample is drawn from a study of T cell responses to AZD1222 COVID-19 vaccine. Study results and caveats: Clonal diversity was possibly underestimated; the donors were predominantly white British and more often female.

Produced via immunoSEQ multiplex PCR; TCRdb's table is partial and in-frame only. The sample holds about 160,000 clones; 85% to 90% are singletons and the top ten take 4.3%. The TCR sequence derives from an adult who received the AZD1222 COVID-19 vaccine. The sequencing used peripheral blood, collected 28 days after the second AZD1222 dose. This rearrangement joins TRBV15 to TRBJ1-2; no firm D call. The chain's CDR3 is CATSPIGNYGYTF. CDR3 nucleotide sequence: TGTGCCACCAGCCCCATAGGAAACTATGGCTACACCTTC. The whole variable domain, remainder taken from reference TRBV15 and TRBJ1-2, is DAMVIQNPRYQVTQFGKPVTLSCSQTLNHNVMYWYQQKSSQAPKLLFHYYDKDFNNEADTPDNFQSRRPNTSFCFLDIRSPGLGDTAMYLCATSPIGNYGYTFGSGTRLTVV.